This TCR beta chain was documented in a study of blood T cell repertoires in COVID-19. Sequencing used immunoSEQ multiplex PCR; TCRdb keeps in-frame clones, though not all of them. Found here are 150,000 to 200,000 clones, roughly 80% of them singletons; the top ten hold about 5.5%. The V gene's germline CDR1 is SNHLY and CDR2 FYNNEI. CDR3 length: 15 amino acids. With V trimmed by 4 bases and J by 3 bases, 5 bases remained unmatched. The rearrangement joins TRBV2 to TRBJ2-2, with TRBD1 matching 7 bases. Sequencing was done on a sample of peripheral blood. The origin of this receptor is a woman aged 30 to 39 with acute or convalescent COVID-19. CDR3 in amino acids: CASSVRQGYTGELFF. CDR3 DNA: TGTGCCAGCAGTGTCCGACAGGGCTACACCGGGGAGCTGTTTTTT.